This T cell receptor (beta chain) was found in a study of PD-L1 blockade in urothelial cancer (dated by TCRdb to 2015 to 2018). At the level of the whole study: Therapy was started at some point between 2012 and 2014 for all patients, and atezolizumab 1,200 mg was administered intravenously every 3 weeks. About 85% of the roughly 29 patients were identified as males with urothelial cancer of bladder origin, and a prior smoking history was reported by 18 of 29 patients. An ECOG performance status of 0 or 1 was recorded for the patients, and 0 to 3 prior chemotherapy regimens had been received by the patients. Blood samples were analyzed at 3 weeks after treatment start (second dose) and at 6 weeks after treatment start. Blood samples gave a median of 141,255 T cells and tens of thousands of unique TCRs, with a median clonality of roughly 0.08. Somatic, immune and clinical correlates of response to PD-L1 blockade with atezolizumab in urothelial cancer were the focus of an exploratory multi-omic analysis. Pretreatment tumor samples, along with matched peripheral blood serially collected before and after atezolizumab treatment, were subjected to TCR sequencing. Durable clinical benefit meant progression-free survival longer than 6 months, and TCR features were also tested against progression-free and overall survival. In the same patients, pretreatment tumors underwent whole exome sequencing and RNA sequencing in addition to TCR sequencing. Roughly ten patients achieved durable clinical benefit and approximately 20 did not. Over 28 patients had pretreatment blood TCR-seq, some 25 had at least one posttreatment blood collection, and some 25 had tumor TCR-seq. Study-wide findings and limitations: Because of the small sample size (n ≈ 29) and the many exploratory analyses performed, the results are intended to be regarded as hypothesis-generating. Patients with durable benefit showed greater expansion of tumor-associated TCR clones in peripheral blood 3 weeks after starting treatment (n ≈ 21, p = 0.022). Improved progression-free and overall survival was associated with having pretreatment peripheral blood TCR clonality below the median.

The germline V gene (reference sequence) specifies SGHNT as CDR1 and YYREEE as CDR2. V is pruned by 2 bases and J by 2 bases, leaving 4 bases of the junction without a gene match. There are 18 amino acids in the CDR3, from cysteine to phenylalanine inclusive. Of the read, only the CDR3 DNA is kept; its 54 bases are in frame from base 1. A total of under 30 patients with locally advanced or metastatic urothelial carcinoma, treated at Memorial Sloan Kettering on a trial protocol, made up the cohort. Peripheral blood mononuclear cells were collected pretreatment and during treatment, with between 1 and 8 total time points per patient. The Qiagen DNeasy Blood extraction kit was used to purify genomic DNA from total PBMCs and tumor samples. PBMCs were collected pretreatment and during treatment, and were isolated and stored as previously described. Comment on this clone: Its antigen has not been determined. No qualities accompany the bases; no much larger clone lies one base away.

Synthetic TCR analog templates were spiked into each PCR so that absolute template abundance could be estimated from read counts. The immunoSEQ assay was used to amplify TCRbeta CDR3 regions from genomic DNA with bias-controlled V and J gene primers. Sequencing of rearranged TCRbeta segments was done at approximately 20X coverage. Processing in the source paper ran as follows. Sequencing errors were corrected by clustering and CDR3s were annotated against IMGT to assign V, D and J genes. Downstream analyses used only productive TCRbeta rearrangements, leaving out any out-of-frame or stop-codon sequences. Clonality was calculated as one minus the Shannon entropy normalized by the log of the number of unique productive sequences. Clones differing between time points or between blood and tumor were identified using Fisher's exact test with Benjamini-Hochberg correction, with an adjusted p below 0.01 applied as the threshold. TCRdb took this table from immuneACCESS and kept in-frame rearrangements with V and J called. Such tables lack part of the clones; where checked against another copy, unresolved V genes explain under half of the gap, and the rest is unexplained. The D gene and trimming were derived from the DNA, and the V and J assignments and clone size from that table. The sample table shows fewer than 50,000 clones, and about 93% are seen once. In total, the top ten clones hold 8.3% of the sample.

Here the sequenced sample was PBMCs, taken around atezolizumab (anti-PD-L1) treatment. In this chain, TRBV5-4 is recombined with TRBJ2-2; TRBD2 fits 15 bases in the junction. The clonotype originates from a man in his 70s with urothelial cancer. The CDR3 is CASSLGLAGGPNTGELFF. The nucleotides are TGTGCCAGCAGCTTAGGACTAGCGGGAGGGCCCAACACCGGGGAGCTGTTTTTT.